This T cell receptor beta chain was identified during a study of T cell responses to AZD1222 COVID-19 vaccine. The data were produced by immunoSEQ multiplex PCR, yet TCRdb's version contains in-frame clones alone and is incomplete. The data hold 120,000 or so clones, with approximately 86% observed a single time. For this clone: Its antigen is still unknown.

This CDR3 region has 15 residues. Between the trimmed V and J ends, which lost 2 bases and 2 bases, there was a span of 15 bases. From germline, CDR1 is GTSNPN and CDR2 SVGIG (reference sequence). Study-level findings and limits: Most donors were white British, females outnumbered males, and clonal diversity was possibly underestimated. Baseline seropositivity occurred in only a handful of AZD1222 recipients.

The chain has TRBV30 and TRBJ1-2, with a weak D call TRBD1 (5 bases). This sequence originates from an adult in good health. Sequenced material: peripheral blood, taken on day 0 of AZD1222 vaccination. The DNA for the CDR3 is TGTGCCTGGAGTCACCCGCTACGGGGGAACTATGGCTACACCTTC. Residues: CAWSHPLRGNYGYTF.